This T cell receptor beta chain appears in the sequencing data of a study of Graves' ophthalmopathy and Graves' hyperthyroidism. Overall study context: Peripheral blood was obtained at first diagnosis, ahead of any treatment.

A diagnosis was made from clinical symptoms together with serum thyroxine, TRAb, thyroid ultrasound and orbital computed tomography. In its sample, this clonotype was seen once. The antigen is unknown. TCR beta CDR3 regions were amplified from RNA transcripts. Second-round multiplex PCR followed a first-round RT-PCR using HTBI primers. TCRdb independently ran MiXCR on the multiplex PCR reads; one entry per CDR3 protein. Among under 60,000 distinct CDR3 sequences listed, approximately 52% were seen once. The length of the CDR3 is 13 residues. The germline V and J ends were trimmed by 1 base and 4 bases, with 6 bases remaining between them. Germline CDR1 and CDR2: LNHDA and SQIVND (reference sequence). General study points: In blood appeared most of the expanded thyroid clonotypes whose frequency exceeded 0.001. Sensitivity reached 60% to 71% and specificity about 73% when the model predicted ophthalmopathy progression.

This rearrangement joins TRBV19 to TRBJ2-3; possible D gene TRBD1, 5 bases. Sequenced material: peripheral blood. The TCR comes from an adult woman with Graves' ophthalmopathy. In DNA form, the CDR3 reads TGTGCCAGTAGTATAGGGGGCTCAGATACGCAGTATTTT. Translated, it gives CASSIGGSDTQYF.